This T cell receptor beta chain was retrieved from a study of response to subunit inactivated influenza vaccine. Study findings and constraints: Authors suggested that a seasonal influenza vaccination recruits few new T cells each time.

A note on this clonotype: Its antigen is not identified.

This CDR3 is built from 17 residues. The J segment lost 5 bases and the V segment lost 5 bases, leaving 11 bases of the junction unmatched. CDR1 is MNHNS, CDR2 SASEGT, per germline. TCRdb fed the RT-PCR reads into MiXCR, producing one record per CDR3 protein. The sample yields about 700,000 distinct CDR3 sequences, 14% seen once. The TCR was taken from a man in his forties or fifties who received an inactivated influenza vaccine. The input for sequencing was PBMCs from blood, taken around two weeks before vaccination. The chain recombines TRBV6-1 with TRBJ2-5; 13 positions agree with TRBD2. The CDR3: CASSPTGTSGVIETQYF. The CDR3 region has the DNA TGTGCCAGCAGTCCAACCGGGACTAGCGGGGTGATCGAGACCCAGTACTTC.